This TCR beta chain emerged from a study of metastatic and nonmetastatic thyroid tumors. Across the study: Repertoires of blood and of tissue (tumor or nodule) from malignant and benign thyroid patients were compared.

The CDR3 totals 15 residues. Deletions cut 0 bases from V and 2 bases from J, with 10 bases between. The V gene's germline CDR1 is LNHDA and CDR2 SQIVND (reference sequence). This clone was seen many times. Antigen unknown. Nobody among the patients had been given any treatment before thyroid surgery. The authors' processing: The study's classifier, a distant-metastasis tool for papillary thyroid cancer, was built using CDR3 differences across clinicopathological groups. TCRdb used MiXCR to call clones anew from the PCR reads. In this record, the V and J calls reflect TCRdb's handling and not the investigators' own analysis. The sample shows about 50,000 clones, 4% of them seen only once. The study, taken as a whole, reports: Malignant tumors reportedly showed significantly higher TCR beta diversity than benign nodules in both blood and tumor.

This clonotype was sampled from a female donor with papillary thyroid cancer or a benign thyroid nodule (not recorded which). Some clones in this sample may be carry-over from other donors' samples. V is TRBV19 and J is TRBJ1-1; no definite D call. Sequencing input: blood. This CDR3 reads CASSIDPKVNTEAFF. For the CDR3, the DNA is TGTGCCAGTAGTATAGATCCGAAGGTTAACACTGAAGCTTTCTTT.